This TCR beta chain was recorded in a study of control samples from healthy donors and cancer patients. With 4 bases clipped from V and 4 bases from J, the junction kept 7 bases outside the gene matches. The CDR3 runs 15 residues. Looked up from germline, CDR1 is MGHRA and CDR2 is YSYEKL. The table came from immunoSEQ multiplex PCR; TCRdb's copy has only in-frame clones and leaves some out. The repertoire includes around 140,000 clones, more than 85% of them detected once, and approximately 2.9% sits in the top ten. The sequence was obtained from a man under 40 in good health. The chain has TRBV4-1 and TRBJ1-2, with 9 bases fitting TRBD1. Sample: blood. In DNA, the CDR3 is TGCGCCAGCAGCCTGAGACAGGGGGAAGGCTATGGCTACACCTTC. The encoded protein is CASSLRQGEGYGYTF.